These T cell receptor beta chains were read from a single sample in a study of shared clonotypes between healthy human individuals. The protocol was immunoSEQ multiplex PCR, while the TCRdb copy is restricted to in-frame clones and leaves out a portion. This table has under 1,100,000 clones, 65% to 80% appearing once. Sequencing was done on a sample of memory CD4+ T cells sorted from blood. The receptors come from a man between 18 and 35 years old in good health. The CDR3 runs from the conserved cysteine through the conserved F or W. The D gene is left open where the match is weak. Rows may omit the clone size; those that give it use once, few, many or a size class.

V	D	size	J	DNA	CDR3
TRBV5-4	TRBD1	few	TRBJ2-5	TGTGCCAGCAACGAAGACAGGGGCCAAGAGACCCAGTACTTC	CASNEDRGQETQYF
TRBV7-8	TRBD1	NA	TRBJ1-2	TGTGCCAGCAGCTTGGGGACAGGGTTTGGCTACACCTTC	CASSLGTGFGYTF
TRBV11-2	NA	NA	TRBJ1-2	TGTGCCAGCAGCTTAGGATCGGTCGTGACCTTC	CASSLGSVVTF
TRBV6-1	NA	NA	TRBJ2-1	TGTGCCAGCACTGATGGACGGTCAGCCTACAATGAGCAGTTCTTC	CASTDGRSAYNEQFF
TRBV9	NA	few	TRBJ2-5	TGTGCCAGCAGCGTATATGGAGGGCAAGAGACCCAGTACTTC	CASSVYGGQETQYF
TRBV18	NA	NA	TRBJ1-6	TGTGCCAGCTCACAGTCGGGACAAGGGAATTCACCCCTCCACTTT	CASSQSGQGNSPLHF
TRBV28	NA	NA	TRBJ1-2	TGTGCCAGCAGTTTACGAACTCAGAACGGTGGCTACACCTTC	CASSLRTQNGGYTF
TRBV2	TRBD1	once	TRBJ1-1	TGTGCCAGCGGAAGGGACAGGAGCACAGCGGGGGAAGCTTTCTTT	CASGRDRSTAGEAFF
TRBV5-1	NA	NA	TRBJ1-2	TGCGCCAGCAGCCTAGACAGTAACTATGGCTACACCTTC	CASSLDSNYGYTF
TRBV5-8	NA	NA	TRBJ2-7	TGTGCCAGCAGCTCGGGCTGGGGGGCGTCCTACGAGCAGTACTTC	CASSSGWGASYEQYF
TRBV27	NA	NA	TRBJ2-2	TGTGCCAGCAGTTTATCGGACTACGGGGAGCTGTTTTTT	CASSLSDYGELFF
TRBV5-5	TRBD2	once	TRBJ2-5	TGTGCCAGCAGCTTGGTCGGGGGACTAGCGGGACCCTCCCAGGAGACCCAGTACTTC	CASSLVGGLAGPSQETQYF
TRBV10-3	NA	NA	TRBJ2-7	TGTGCCATCAGTGAGCGCGGCCGTAGCTCCTACGAGCAGTACTTC	CAISERGRSSYEQYF
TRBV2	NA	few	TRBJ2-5	TGTGCCAGCAGTGGAACTGGCTTGGCAGCCCAACGCCATCAAGAGACCCAGTACTTC	CASSGTGLAAQRHQETQYF
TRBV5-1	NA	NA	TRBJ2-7	TGCGCCAGCAGCTTTTGGACGGGGACCTACGAGCAGTACTTC	CASSFWTGTYEQYF
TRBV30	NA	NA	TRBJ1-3	TGTGCCTGGAGTGCCGGGCCTGGAAACACCATATATTTT	CAWSAGPGNTIYF
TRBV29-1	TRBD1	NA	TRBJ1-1	TGCAGCGTTGATAAGGCAGGGGGGGAAGTCTCGAACACTGAAGCTTTCTTT	CSVDKAGGEVSNTEAFF
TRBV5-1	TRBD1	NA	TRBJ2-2	TGCGCCAGCAGCTTGGGACCAGGGGGAAACACCGGGGAGCTGTTTTTT	CASSLGPGGNTGELFF
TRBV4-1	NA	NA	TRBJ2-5	TGCGCCAGCAGCCGGACCGCAAGCGAGACCCAGTACTTC	CASSRTASETQYF
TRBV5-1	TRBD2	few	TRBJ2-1	TGCGCCAGCACCCTAGTTCCGGACGGAGCCGGGACTAGCGGCAATGAGCAGTTCTTC	CASTLVPDGAGTSGNEQFF
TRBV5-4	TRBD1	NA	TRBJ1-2	TGTGCCAGCAGCCGTCAGGGGGCTAACTATGGCTACACCTTC	CASSRQGANYGYTF
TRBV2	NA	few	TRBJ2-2	TGTGCCAGCAGTGACAGGGTGGCCACCGGGGAGCTGTTTTTT	CASSDRVATGELFF
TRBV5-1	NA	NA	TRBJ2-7	TGCGCCAGCAGCTTACGTACGGGCGAGCAGTACTTC	CASSLRTGEQYF
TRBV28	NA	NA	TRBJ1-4	TGTGCCAGCAAGTTTGGAGGGTTGGGTGAAAAACTGTTTTTT	CASKFGGLGEKLFF
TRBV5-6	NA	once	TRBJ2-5	TGTGCCAGCAGCTCTGGGTCAGGGTCGGGCCAAGAGACCCAGTACTTC	CASSSGSGSGQETQYF
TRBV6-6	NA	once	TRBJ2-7	TGTGCCAGCAGCGCCAGGGAATACTACGAGCAGTACTTC	CASSAREYYEQYF